The rows below give T cell receptor beta chains drawn from one sample of a study of blood T cells in healthy people across ages. TCRdb reprocessed the 5' RACE reads with MiXCR, giving one entry per CDR3 protein. The sample includes some 900,000 distinct CDR3 sequences, around 46% seen only once; the top ten take around 15%. Material for sequencing was blood. These receptors originate from a man younger than 40 in good health. Each CDR3 is given without its conserved first and last residue. D genes are given only for firm matches.

TRBV6-2/TRBV6-3 . ASSYSLAANEQF
TRBV12-3/TRBV12-4 TRBD1 ASSTRTGPVHGYT
TRBV5-1 . ASSELDRTAEQY
TRBV15 . ATSGGGHQETQY
TRBV4-1 . ASSQVTESYEQY
TRBV6-2/TRBV6-3 . ASYEMTGGDTEAF
TRBV20-1 . SASPLRGRVADTQY
TRBV20-1 . SARDRVGSEQY
TRBV4-3 . ASSQVGLDGDEQF
TRBV24-1 . ATSDPRTDSYEQY
TRBV20-1 . STRDYGGAGPDTQY
TRBV6-1 . ASTEGGLNQPQH
TRBV12-3/TRBV12-4 . ASSLEGRNTQY
TRBV20-1 . SARRQPSVYEQY
TRBV11-2 . ASSLVPGPNTGELF
TRBV5-6 TRBD2 ASSWELAGGSYEQY
TRBV10-3 . AISESNTNTEAF
TRBV7-9 TRBD2 ASFERGAVDEQY
TRBV20-1 TRBD1 SARDWGQGLGKLF
TRBV6-5 TRBD2 VSSYYSRLAGNEQF
TRBV5-6 . ASREQGISNIQY
TRBV3-1 . ASSQTLKTEAF
TRBV28 TRBD1 ASSLRTGVRTYEQY
TRBV18 TRBD1 ASGGQGPVLT
TRBV7-3 TRBD2 ASSLIGGLQETQY
TRBV6-5 . ASSYSPETSYEQY
TRBV6-1 . ASSARPDTSYEQY
TRBV5-1 TRBD1 ASRVDRSYNEQF
TRBV20-1 TRBD1 SASPQGAGYGYT
TRBV4-2 TRBD2 ASSQEGGGPNEQF
TRBV6-5 . ASSYSLAAGPTETQY
TRBV7-8 . ASSLGSLDQSYNEQF
TRBV13 . ASSRTGIGGEQY
TRBV12-3/TRBV12-4 TRBD2 ASRPNSGGVGSTDTQY
TRBV4-3 . ASSQEMPVPQY